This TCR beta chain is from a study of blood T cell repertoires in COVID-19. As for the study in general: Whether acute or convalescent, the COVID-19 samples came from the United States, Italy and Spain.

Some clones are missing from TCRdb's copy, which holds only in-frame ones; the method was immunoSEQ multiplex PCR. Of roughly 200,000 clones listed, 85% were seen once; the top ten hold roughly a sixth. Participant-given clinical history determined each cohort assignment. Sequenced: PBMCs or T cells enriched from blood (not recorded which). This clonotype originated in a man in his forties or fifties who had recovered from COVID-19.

The DNA for the CDR3 is TGCAGTGCCAGTGGGCTAGCGGGAGAAGTGGCGGAGACCCAGTACTTC. It encodes CSASGLAGEVAETQYF. This chain joins TRBV20-1 and TRBJ2-5; 10 positions match TRBD2. The germline gives CDR1 DFQATT, CDR2 SNEGSKA (reference sequence). Trimming took 6 bases from V and 5 from J; bases not matched to a gene: 15. CDR3 length equals 16 residues.